This TCR beta chain emerged from a study of blood T cell repertoires in COVID-19. Study-level information: The United States, Italy and Spain were the sources of the acute and convalescent COVID-19 samples. In each case, the material was cDNA or gDNA derived from T cells, B-cell-depleted T cells, or PBMCs.

CDR1 is SGHNT, CDR2 YENEEA, per germline. Trimming removed 1 base from V and 0 bases from J, with 12 bases in between. The CDR3 runs 17 residues. The authors' processing: Amplification of reference gene primers was used by the study to estimate nucleated cell counts. Profiling relied on immunoSEQ multiplex PCR, and the TCRdb table lists in-frame clones only, not all of them. V, J and clone size derive from that table, while D and trimming were established from the DNA sequence. The sample has 150,000 to 200,000 clones, roughly 88% seen once; the top ten hold roughly 9.1%. The chain has TRBV11-3 and TRBJ1-4; D ambiguous. The receptor's source is an elderly woman with active or convalescent COVID-19. The sample comprised peripheral blood. The CDR3 here is CASSLASITSTNEKLFF. CDR3 sequence (DNA): TGTGCCAGCAGCTTAGCCTCCATTACATCAACTAATGAAAAACTGTTTTTT.